Listed here are 14 T cell receptor beta chains from one sample, sequenced in a study of a mutant IDH1 vaccine in newly diagnosed glioma. Time point defined: week 35, safety follow-up. Each vaccine dose was 300 ug of mutant IDH1 20-mer peptide, with topical imiquimod. These receptors are not linked to any known antigen. The protocol was immunoSEQ multiplex PCR, while the TCRdb copy is restricted to in-frame clones and leaves out a portion. The sample lists some 54,000 clones, around four fifths seen once, with approximately 4.5% in the top ten. The sample consisted of PBMCs, taken from a glioma patient whose treatment included an IDH1 peptide vaccine. Source of these receptors: a woman between 18 and 30 years old with glioma.

The rearrangement links TRBV30 to TRBJ1-4; D is unclear. Trimming shortened V by 0 bases and J by 3 bases, and 11 bases separated the two germline ends. Germline V gene data show CDR1 as GTSNPN and CDR2 as SVGIG (reference sequence). CDR3 length equals 15 residues. CDR3 residues: CAWSVLKGPNEKLFF. The CDR3 bases are TGTGCCTGGAGTGTACTCAAGGGCCCTAATGAAAAACTGTTTTTT.

This clone was seen only once. The rearrangement joins TRBV27 to TRBJ1-2; D not certain. There are 13 residues in the CDR3. The V gene lost 5 bases and the J gene lost 4 bases, with 11 bases spanning the gap. Looked up from germline, CDR1 is MNHEY and CDR2 is SMNVEV (reference sequence). CDR3 in amino acids: CASSPRTPYGYTF. The CDR3 DNA sequence: TGTGCCAGCAGTCCGCGAACCCCCTATGGCTACACCTTC.

The chain recombines TRBV7-2 with TRBJ2-3, with 9 bases fitting TRBD2. V shed 3 bases and J 1 base; nucleotides not matched to a gene: 8. The CDR3 consists of 17 residues. Germline CDR1 SGHTA, CDR2 FQGNSA. The CDR3 DNA follows: TGTGCCAGCAGCTTGAGGGCGGGGGGGCTGGGCACAGATACGCAGTATTTT. It translates to CASSLRAGGLGTDTQYF.

The chain joins TRBV7-9 to TRBJ1-1, with D possibly being TRBD1 (5 bases). Trimming left V 7 bases short and J 5 bases short, with 20 bases between. The CDR3 runs 15 residues. Germline assignment: CDR1 SEHNR and CDR2 FQNEAQ (reference sequence). In DNA form, the CDR3 reads TGTGCCAGCACCCCCCCAGGGCGGGGAGGAACTGAAGCTTTCTTT. Its translation: CASTPPGRGGTEAFF.

This chain links TRBV9 with TRBJ2-3; D remains unclear. CDR1 is SGDLS and CDR2 is YYNGEE in the germline V gene. The CDR3 has 14 residues. V lost 2 bases to trimming and J lost 1 base, with 8 bases between them. CDR3 residues: CASSVDGRTDTQYF. For the CDR3, the DNA is TGTGCCAGCAGCGTCGACGGTCGCACAGATACGCAGTATTTT.

The rearrangement links TRBV5-1 to TRBJ1-2, with 8 nucleotides matching TRBD1. The length of the CDR3 is 14 residues. Germline V gene lookup returns CDR1 SGHRS and CDR2 YFSETQ. Trimming at V came to 4 bases and at J to 8 bases, leaving 10 bases not matched to a gene. CDR3 loop: CASSTGGNVRGYTF. In nucleotides, the CDR3 is TGCGCCAGCAGCACAGGGGGTAATGTTAGAGGCTACACCTTC.

J is TRBJ1-3 and V is TRBV20-1; D is uncertain. Trimming stripped 6 bases from V and 6 bases from J, with 9 bases between. CDR3 length: 11 residues. Germline CDR1 is DFQATT and CDR2 is SNEGSKA (reference sequence). In DNA form, the CDR3 reads TGCAGTGCCAGGACGATAAACACCATATATTTT. Protein product: CSARTINTIYF.

The chain joins TRBV7-9 to TRBJ1-2; the D is unclear. Trimming took off 0 bases at V and 3 bases at J, with 5 bases between the two ends. CDR1 and CDR2 from the germline V gene are SEHNR and FQNEAQ (reference sequence). The CDR3 covers 13 residues. The CDR3: CASSLASDYGYTF. The CDR3 region has the DNA TGTGCCAGCAGCTTAGCGTCCGACTATGGCTACACCTTC.

V is TRBV6-1 and J is TRBJ1-5; possibly TRBD1 for D (5 bases). This CDR3 comprises 17 residues. The ends were cut back, 1 base at V and 0 bases at J, with 13 bases in the middle. Germline V gene sequence: CDR1 MNHNS, CDR2 SASEGT. The CDR3 DNA is TGTGCCAGCAGTGAAGGGTTCGGGACTTATAGCAATCAGCCCCAGCATTTT. Protein sequence: CASSEGFGTYSNQPQHF.

The chain uses TRBV6-5 and TRBJ1-2, with D perhaps matching TRBD1 (6 bases). The CDR3 extends over 14 amino acids. Trimming removed 2 bases at V and 6 bases at J, with 13 bases between. Per the germline V gene, CDR1 is MNHEY and CDR2 is SVGAGI. CDR3 loop: CASSYEAGADGYTF. CDR3 DNA sequence: TGTGCCAGCAGTTACGAGGCAGGGGCGGATGGCTACACCTTC.

The chain couples TRBV11-2 to TRBJ1-2; no clear D. Germline CDR1 is SGHAT and CDR2 is FQNNGV. The CDR3 contains 16 residues. The ends were cut back, 7 bases at V and 0 bases at J, with 18 bases in the middle. The CDR3: CASTTNRRQSNYGYTF. In DNA form, the CDR3 reads TGTGCCAGCACCACAAACCGGAGGCAGTCTAACTATGGCTACACCTTC. Full variable domain (missing parts from reference TRBV11-2 and TRBJ1-2): EAGVAQSPRYKIIEKRQSVAFWCNPISGHATLYWYQQILGQGPKLLIQFQNNGVVDDSQLPKDRFSAERLKGVDSTLKIQPAKLEDSAVYLCASTTNRRQSNYGYTFGSGTRLTVV.

The chain joins TRBV27 to TRBJ2-5; no clear D gene. Trimming took 6 bases from V and 1 from J, leaving 3 bases between them. Germline CDR1 MNHEY, CDR2 SMNVEV (reference sequence). This CDR3 contains 11 residues. The CDR3 spells CASRGQETQYF. DNA of the CDR3: TGTGCCAGCAGGGGCCAAGAGACCCAGTACTTC.

The chain employs TRBV7-6 and TRBJ1-1; a weak D match, TRBD1 (5 bases). Germline CDR1 is SGHVS and CDR2 is FNYEAQ. This CDR3 comprises 14 residues. Trimming stripped 5 bases from V and 1 base from J, with 11 bases between. The CDR3 reads CASSGQGTNTEAFF. CDR3 bases: TGTGCCAGCAGCGGGCAGGGTACGAACACTGAAGCTTTCTTT.

The chain links TRBV10-3 to TRBJ2-1; no firm D call. Trimming cost V 0 bases and J 10 bases, with 10 bases left between them. The CDR3 has 13 residues. Germline CDR1 ENHRY, CDR2 SYGVKD. The CDR3 loop is CAISESYGAEQFF. DNA for the CDR3: TGTGCCATCAGTGAGTCGTATGGCGCCGAGCAGTTCTTC.